Below, one T cell receptor beta chain is given with its context. The table came from immunoSEQ multiplex PCR; TCRdb's copy has only in-frame clones and leaves some out. The profile shows under 250,000 clones, about 79% of them singletons. The source of the sample is a study of blood T cell repertoires in COVID-19. For the study at large: COVID-19 samples, acute and convalescent, were from the United States, Italy and Spain. Sample material is recorded as cDNA or gDNA derived from T cells, B-cell-depleted T cells, or PBMCs.

Germline-derived CDR1 and CDR2 are KGHSH and LQKENI. Losses at the gene ends were 3 bases for V and 0 bases for J; bases not matched to a gene: 7. The CDR3 is made up of 17 amino acids. Sequences were obtained from peripheral blood. The rearrangement uses TRBV18 and TRBJ1-3, with TRBD1 identical over 8 bases. This sequence was found in a human donor in a cohort sampled during active COVID-19. The chain's CDR3 is CASSPGQGRFSGNTIYF. CDR3 sequence (DNA): TGTGCCAGCTCACCCGGACAGGGAAGATTCTCTGGAAACACCATATATTTT.